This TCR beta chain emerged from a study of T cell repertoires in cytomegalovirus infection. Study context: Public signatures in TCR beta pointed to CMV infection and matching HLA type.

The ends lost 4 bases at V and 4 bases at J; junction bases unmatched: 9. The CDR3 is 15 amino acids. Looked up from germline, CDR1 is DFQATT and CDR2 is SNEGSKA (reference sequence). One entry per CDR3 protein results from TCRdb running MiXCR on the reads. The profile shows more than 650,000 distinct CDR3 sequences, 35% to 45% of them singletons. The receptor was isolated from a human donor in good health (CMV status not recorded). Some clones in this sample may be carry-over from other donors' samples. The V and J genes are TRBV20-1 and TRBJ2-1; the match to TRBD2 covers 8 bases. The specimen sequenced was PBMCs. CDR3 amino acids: CSAILAGTRYNEQFF. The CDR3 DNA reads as TGCAGTGCTATCTTAGCGGGAACCCGGTACAATGAGCAGTTCTTC.